The 3 T cell receptor beta chains listed next were all sequenced from one sample in a study of control samples from healthy donors and cancer patients. Assay: immunoSEQ multiplex PCR; the TCRdb copy retains only in-frame clones and omits some. Of roughly 100,000 clones in the sample, 92% were seen once. The sequenced sample was blood. These TCRs come from a human donor in good health. The donor label of this sample is uncertain.

The chain employs TRBV5-1 and TRBJ2-5, with a weak D call TRBD2 (6 bases). The CDR3 spans 15 residues. Germline loops: CDR1 SGHRS, CDR2 YFSETQ. Between the trimmed V and J ends, which lost 5 bases and 1 base, there was a span of 15 bases. CDR3 coding DNA: TGCGCCAGCAGTACGACGGGGGACGTCCAAGAGACCCAGTACTTC. Amino acid sequence: CASSTTGDVQETQYF.

The V and J genes are TRBV6-6 and TRBJ1-2; D might be TRBD1 (5 bases). CDR1 and CDR2 (germline): MNHNY, SVGAGI (reference sequence). V lost 10 bases to trimming and J lost 3 bases, with 12 bases between them. CDR3 length equals 12 residues. The CDR3 bases are TGTGCCACTCGACAAGGGGACTATGGCTACACCTTC. Translated, it gives CATRQGDYGYTF.

This chain uses TRBV29-1 with TRBJ1-2; D is unresolved. Germline assignment: CDR1 SQVTM and CDR2 ANQGSEA. CDR3 length equals 11 residues. Trimming shortened V by 6 bases and J by 8 bases, and 13 bases separated the two germline ends. The CDR3 sequence is CSVKGGEGYTF. CDR3 nucleotide sequence: TGCAGCGTCAAGGGAGGAGAAGGCTACACCTTC.